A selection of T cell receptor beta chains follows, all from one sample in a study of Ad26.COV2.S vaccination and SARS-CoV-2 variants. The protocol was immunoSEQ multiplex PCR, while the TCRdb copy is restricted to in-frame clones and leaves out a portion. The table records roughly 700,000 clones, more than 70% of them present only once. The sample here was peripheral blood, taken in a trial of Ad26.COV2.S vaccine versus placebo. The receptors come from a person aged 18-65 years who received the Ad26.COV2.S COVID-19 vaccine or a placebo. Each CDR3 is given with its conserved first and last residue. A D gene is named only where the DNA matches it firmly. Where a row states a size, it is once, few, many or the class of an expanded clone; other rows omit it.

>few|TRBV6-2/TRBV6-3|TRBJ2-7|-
CASSTPPLGQEQYF
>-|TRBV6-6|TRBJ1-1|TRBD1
CASGQVEWNTEAFF
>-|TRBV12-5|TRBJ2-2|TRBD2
CASGFLTSGRARNTGELFF
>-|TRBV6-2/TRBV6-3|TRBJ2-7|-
CASSRWTSPVSYEQYF
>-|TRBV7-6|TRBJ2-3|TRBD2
CASSTPHSGSQGGTDTQYF
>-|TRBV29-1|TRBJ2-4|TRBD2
CSVEEGGLVENIQYF
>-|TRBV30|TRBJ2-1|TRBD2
CAWSSGRVDNEQFF
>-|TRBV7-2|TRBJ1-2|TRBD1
CASSFGDSNGYTF
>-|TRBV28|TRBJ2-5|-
CASSLVRGTPQETQYF
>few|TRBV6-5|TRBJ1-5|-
CASSYSAVNQPQHF
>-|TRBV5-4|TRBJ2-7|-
CASSPRGAYEQYF
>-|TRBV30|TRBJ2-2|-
CAWRGNKGTGELFF
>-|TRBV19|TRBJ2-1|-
CASSIMAAARNEQFF
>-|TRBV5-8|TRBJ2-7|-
CASRPARVSSYEQYF
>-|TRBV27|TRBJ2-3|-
CASSLLVGDTQYF
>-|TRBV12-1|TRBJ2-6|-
CASSQILNRPGANVLTF